These 6 T cell receptor beta chains came from one sample sequenced in a study of CXCR3-negative and CXCR3-positive naive CD8 T cells. Study-wide results and limits: Naive cells with CXCR3 showed TRB CDR3s that were more hydrophobic than those in CXCR3-negative naive cells.

UMI-labeled 5' RACE yielded the TRB cDNA libraries. TCRdb re-called the 5' RACE reads and gives one entry per CDR3 protein, without DNA. The specimen's table records under 90,000 distinct CDR3 sequences. Their target antigens are unknown. Sequenced input: naive CXCR3+ CD8+ T cells from blood. As to subset: CD45RO-CCR7+CD27+CD95- naive CD8+ T cells expressing CXCR3 (TNR3+). Receptors were obtained from a human donor in good health. Some clones in this sample may be carry-over from other donors' samples.

This chain links TRBV5-1 with TRBJ1-4. The CDR3 length is 15 residues. Germline CDR1 reads SGHRS; CDR2 reads YFSETQ. The CDR3 region is CASSLIGVGNEKLFF.

J is TRBJ2-7 and V is TRBV6-5; TCRdb selects TRBD1, and the lack of DNA leaves this call unchecked. The CDR3 sequence is 16 residues long. CDR1 and CDR2 (germline): MNHEY, SVGAGI. The chain's CDR3 is CASSLVSGQGNYEQYF.

V usage is TRBV6-6 and J usage is TRBJ2-7. This CDR3 spans 14 amino acids. Germline V CDR1 and CDR2: MNHNY, SVGAGI (reference sequence). This CDR3 is CASSYSGRAYEQYF.

The genes are TRBV29-1 and TRBJ2-7; TCRdb's D call, TRBD1, is unchecked because there is no DNA. This CDR3 comprises 14 residues. CDR1 is SQVTM and CDR2 is ANQGSEA in the germline V gene. The CDR3: CSVDSGGPHYEQYF.

The chain carries TRBV30 and TRBJ2-1; TCRdb gives TRBD2 as the D gene, but with no DNA this cannot be confirmed. This CDR3 region has 16 residues. Germline assignment: CDR1 GTSNPN and CDR2 SVGIG (reference sequence). CDR3 protein: CAWSLRRRSSYNEQFF.

This chain links TRBV5-1 with TRBJ1-1. The CDR3 length is 14 residues. Germline lookup yields CDR1 SGHRS and CDR2 YFSETQ. This CDR3 reads CASSFGTMNTEALF.